This T cell receptor (beta chain) was sequenced for a study of response to subunit inactivated influenza vaccine. Study-wide results and caveats: There was a suggestion from the authors that each seasonal influenza vaccination recruits few new T cells.

With 5 bases clipped from V and 0 bases from J, the junction kept 9 bases outside the gene matches. The germline V gene encodes CDR1 SGHTA and CDR2 FQGNSA. This CDR3 is built from 17 residues. Each CDR3 protein gets one entry after TCRdb re-called the RT-PCR reads with MiXCR. The repertoire includes roughly 630,000 distinct CDR3 sequences, 12% to 15% of them detected once, and roughly 7.6% sits in the top ten. There are a few counts of this clonotype. Its specificity is not known. Sequencing used PBMCs from blood, obtained 14 to 15 days before vaccination. The rearrangement links TRBV7-2 to TRBJ2-3; 9 nucleotides line up with TRBD2. This clonotype was sampled from a man aged 45-65 years who received an inactivated influenza vaccine. CDR3 sequence: CASSPRFAGGSTDTQYF. For the CDR3, the DNA is TGTGCCAGCAGCCCCCGTTTTGCGGGAGGGAGCACAGATACGCAGTATTTT.